The T cell receptor beta chain under discussion was sequenced for a study of T cells after yellow fever vaccination. TCRdb independently ran MiXCR on the 5' RACE reads; one entry per CDR3 protein. The sample records roughly 85,000 distinct CDR3 sequences, less than 15% being singletons. Study results and limitations: A large majority of primary-vaccination clones showed up again after the booster (around 96% CD4, around 88% CD8).

CDR1 and CDR2 (germline): SEHNR, FQNEAQ (reference sequence). The CDR3 sequence is 14 residues long. Trimming removed 6 bases from V and 3 bases from J; junction bases left unmatched: 4. The TCR sequence derives from a man aged 18-30 years who received the YFV17D yellow fever vaccine. The rearrangement uses TRBV7-9 and TRBJ2-5; TRBD2 agrees at 10 bases. The sample was CD8+ T cells not binding an NS4B(214-222) dextramer, sorted from PBMCs, taken approximately 20 days after the first yellow fever vaccination. CDR3 loop: CASRHLAGEETQYF. The CDR3 DNA is TGTGCCAGCAGGCACCTAGCGGGGGAAGAGACCCAGTACTTC.